This T cell receptor beta chain came from a study of beta chain features in type 1 diabetes. Background on the study: Investigators examined approximately 100,000,000 sorted cells across all samples.

The CDR3 is 15 residues long. The V gene end was trimmed by 7 bases and the J gene end by 0 bases; junction bases not matched to a gene: 6. Per germline, CDR1 SQVTM and CDR2 ANQGSEA. This clone was seen a few times. Its antigen is not identified. Expressed TCRB transcripts were sequenced because the entire RNA isolate underwent reverse transcription. Naive, central memory and regulatory T cell samples came to a mean of around 3.3 million reads. Sequencing used immunoSEQ multiplex PCR; TCRdb keeps in-frame clones, though not all of them. This sample carries over 600,000 clones, roughly 12% of them seen once, and the ten largest clones take over 0.1%. A sort by CD45RO/CCR7/CD25/CD127/CD95/CD27 yielded CD4+ naive, central memory, regulatory and stem cell-like memory cells. General study points: Sequencing used cDNA, and cells with high TCR expression could therefore be over-represented. The study found moderately but significantly shorter TCRB CDR3s in all four CD4+ subsets of Type 1 diabetes patients.

The gene calls are TRBV29-1 and TRBJ2-6; 7 bases are a match to TRBD1. This clonotype was obtained from a man aged 25 to 40 with type 1 diabetes. Sequencing used naive CD4+ T cells from blood. The CDR3 loop is CSGTGARSGANVLTF. Written as DNA, the CDR3 is TGCAGCGGAACAGGGGCCCGCTCTGGGGCCAACGTCCTGACTTTC.